The 25 T cell receptor beta chains reported below all come from one sample, sequenced in a study of blood T cells in healthy people across ages. The second PCR ran about 7 to 12 cycles with a sample-barcoded 5' primer and J-beta primers. MiXCR was run by TCRdb on the 5' RACE reads, yielding one entry per CDR3 protein. The sample lists 790,000 or so distinct CDR3 sequences; about 45% were seen once. Input material: blood. These receptors were taken from a man older than 75 in good health.

Many counts were recorded for this clonotype. The genes are TRBV7-9 and TRBJ2-7, with D maybe TRBD1 (6 bases). Deletions cut 5 bases from V and 0 bases from J, with 11 bases between. CDR1 is SEHNR and CDR2 is FQNEAQ in the germline V gene (reference sequence). The CDR3 is made up of 14 amino acids. CDR3 sequence: CASSGTGSSYEQYF. Here the CDR3 DNA reads TGTGCCAGCAGCGGTACAGGGAGCTCCTACGAGCAGTACTTC.

This clonotype was observed a single time. The chain couples TRBV27 to TRBJ1-6; no reliable D call. Germline V CDR1 and CDR2: MNHEY, SMNVEV (reference sequence). V lost 5 bases and J 10 bases, leaving 15 bases between the germline ends. The CDR3 is 14 residues long. The CDR3 nucleotides read TGTGCCAGCAGTCAGGAGATTGAATTATCACCCCTCCACTTT. Translated: CASSQEIELSPLHF.

The CDR3 bases are TGCAGCGTTGACGGAGATACGCAGTATTTT. Translating it yields CSVDGDTQYF. The V call is TRBV29-1, the J call TRBJ2-3; D is ambiguous. CDR3 length equals 10 residues. V gave up 3 bases and J gave up 5 bases, with 3 bases separating them. Germline values: CDR1 SQVTM, CDR2 ANQGSEA.

This rearrangement joins TRBV27 to TRBJ1-2; 7 bases line up with TRBD1. Germline assignment: CDR1 MNHEY and CDR2 SMNVEV (reference sequence). This CDR3 contains 13 residues. After removal of 10 bases from V and 4 bases from J, the junction contained 9 bases not matched to a gene. DNA for the CDR3: TGTGCCAACAGCCCGGGACAGTTCTATGGCTACACCTTC. Amino acids: CANSPGQFYGYTF.

Only a few counts were recorded for this clonotype. The genes are TRBV12-3 or TRBV12-4 and TRBJ2-7; 10 bases agree with TRBD2. J gave up 7 bases and V 6 bases, and 6 bases lay outside the gene matches. The CDR3 totals 13 residues. CDR3 in DNA: TGTGCCAGCAGATCACAGCGGGAGGGTGAGCAGTACTTC. This codes for CASRSQREGEQYF.

This rearrangement joins TRBV20-1 to TRBJ2-3, with 9 bases aligning to TRBD1. V lost 6 bases to trimming and J lost 3 bases; unmatched junction nucleotides: 10. Germline V gene lookup returns CDR1 DFQATT and CDR2 SNEGSKA (reference sequence). This CDR3 has 15 amino acids. CDR3 region: CSANGGQGLTDTQYF. In DNA, the CDR3 is TGCAGTGCCAACGGGGGACAGGGTTTGACAGATACGCAGTATTTT.

Points on this clonotype: The junction differs from germline at one of its ends, possibly a read error. This rearrangement joins TRBV10-2 to TRBJ2-1, with 7 bases matching TRBD2. Germline CDR1 is WSHSY and CDR2 is SAAADI. The CDR3 sequence is 14 residues long. CDR3 nucleotide sequence: TGCGCCAGCAAAGCTAGCGGAGCATACAAGGAGCAGTTCTTC. This codes for CASKASGAYKEQFF.

The chain joins TRBV20-1 to TRBJ2-7; a weak D match, TRBD1 (6 bases). Germline CDR1 DFQATT, CDR2 SNEGSKA (reference sequence). The CDR3 runs 13 residues. The ends were cut back, 4 bases at V and 0 bases at J, with 10 bases in the middle. The CDR3 sequence is CSAMTGVSYEQYF. DNA of the CDR3: TGCAGTGCTATGACAGGAGTCTCCTACGAGCAGTACTTC.

The rearrangement joins TRBV28 to TRBJ1-5; TRBD1 agrees at 7 bases. J lost 4 bases, V lost 5 bases, and 17 bases had no gene match. CDR1 MDHEN and CDR2 SYDVKM come from the germline V gene. The CDR3 covers 18 residues. The CDR3 loop reads CASSGPDRAYWGNQPQHF. CDR3 sequence (DNA): TGTGCCAGCAGTGGACCCGACAGGGCATATTGGGGTAATCAGCCCCAGCATTTT.

A few counts support this clonotype. The chain recombines TRBV12-5 with TRBJ2-7; TRBD1 is a possible D gene (7 bases). Per the germline V gene, CDR1 is LGHNT and CDR2 is FRNRAP. V was cut by 9 bases and J by 4 bases, with 16 bases left in between. The CDR3 runs to 13 residues. The DNA for the CDR3 is TGTGCTAGCCAACGTTCAGGGGGGTACGAGCAGTACTTC. It translates to CASQRSGGYEQYF.

In this sample, this clonotype turned up a few times. J is TRBJ1-2 and V is TRBV7-2, with D perhaps matching TRBD1 (6 bases). V was clipped by 5 bases and J by 3 bases, with 22 bases between them. The CDR3 consists of 17 residues. Germline V gene lookup returns CDR1 SGHTA and CDR2 FQGNSA. The chain's CDR3 is CASSRRSGGAKDYGYTF. The CDR3 DNA follows: TGTGCCAGCAGCAGGAGGAGTGGGGGGGCGAAGGACTATGGCTACACCTTC.

Points on this clonotype: A clone one base away is much larger, so this may be a read error. This chain joins TRBV29-1 and TRBJ2-5; no reliable D call. The CDR3 is made up of 12 amino acids. Germline V gives CDR1 SQVTM, CDR2 ANQGSEA. Trimming took off 7 bases at V and 1 base at J, with 10 bases between the two ends. CDR3 in amino acids: CSAALCQETQYF. CDR3 nucleotide sequence: TGCAGCGCCGCTTTGTGCCAAGAGACCCAGTACTTC.

V and J are TRBV25-1 and TRBJ1-2; tentatively, D is TRBD1 (6 bases). V was cut by 6 bases and J by 4 bases, with 12 bases left in between. Germline CDR1 reads MGHDK; CDR2 reads SYGVNS. The length of the CDR3 is 13 residues. Here the CDR3 reads CASSAGRGYGYTF. The CDR3 DNA follows: TGTGCCAGCAGCGCCGGCAGGGGCTATGGCTACACCTTC.

The V gene is TRBV6-2 or TRBV6-3, the J gene TRBJ2-1; TRBD1 aligns across 10 bases. V lost 7 bases, J lost 8 bases, and 8 bases stayed unmatched. The CDR3 has 14 residues. Germline CDR1 is MNHEY and CDR2 is SVGEGT. CDR3 nucleotides: TGTGCCAGCACCCAGGGACAGGGGATACATGAGCAGTTCTTC. Protein sequence: CASTQGQGIHEQFF.

The rearrangement uses TRBV19 and TRBJ1-1; 7 nucleotides agree with TRBD1. The germline CDR1 and CDR2 sequences are LNHDA and SQIVND (reference sequence). The V and J ends lost 3 bases and 3 bases, in that order; junction bases with no gene match: 16. The CDR3 runs to 18 residues. The CDR3 is CASSIGPSPTGIDTEAFF. CDR3 nucleotide sequence: TGTGCCAGTAGTATCGGACCCTCCCCGACAGGGATTGACACTGAAGCTTTCTTT.

This sequence joins TRBV28 and TRBJ2-3, with a tentative D call TRBD2 (7 bases). V shed 7 bases and J shed 2 bases, with 19 bases lying between them. The CDR3 runs 16 residues. The V gene's germline CDR1 is MDHEN and CDR2 SYDVKM. The CDR3 sequence: CASNFPGRGPTDTQYF. The CDR3 DNA follows: TGTGCCAGCAATTTTCCCGGGCGGGGGCCCACAGATACGCAGTATTTT.

This clonotype occurred a few times. The V gene is TRBV25-1, the J gene TRBJ2-3; D might be TRBD2 (6 bases). V lost 4 bases to trimming and J lost 7 bases, with 9 bases between them. CDR3 length: 12 residues. CDR1 is MGHDK and CDR2 is SYGVNS in the germline V gene. The CDR3 DNA reads TGTGCCAGCAGTGGGGACTCTTATACGCAGTATTTT. The encoded protein is CASSGDSYTQYF.

The rearrangement uses TRBV7-2 and TRBJ1-1, with D perhaps TRBD1 (5 bases). V lost 0 bases, J lost 6 bases, and 14 bases lay in between. Germline V lookup: CDR1 SGHTA, CDR2 FQGNSA. This CDR3 is built from 15 residues. The CDR3 DNA reads as TGTGCCAGCAGCTTAGCCCCAGGGACGGGCTCTGAAGCTTTCTTT. This gives the protein CASSLAPGTGSEAFF. Supplemented by reference TRBV7-2 and TRBJ1-1, the full variable domain reads GAGVSQSPSNKVTEKGKDVELRCDPISGHTALYWYRQSLGQGLEFLIYFQGNSAPDKSGLPSDRFSAERTGGSVSTLTIQRTQQEDSAVYLCASSLAPGTGSEAFFGQGTRLTVV.

The CDR3 DNA reads as TGTGCCAGCAGTTTACTCGAGCGGTCAACAGATACGCAGTATTTT. This codes for CASSLLERSTDTQYF. This chain connects TRBV28 to TRBJ2-3, with D perhaps matching TRBD2 (5 bases). Trimming left V 2 bases short and J 3 bases short, with 12 bases between. The CDR3 runs 15 residues. The germline V gene encodes CDR1 MDHEN and CDR2 SYDVKM.

The chain couples TRBV7-9 to TRBJ1-2; D possibly corresponds to TRBD1 (5 bases). Germline CDR1 reads SEHNR; CDR2 reads FQNEAQ (reference sequence). Trimming removed 1 base at V and 6 bases at J, with 6 bases between. The CDR3 consists of 12 residues. The CDR3 loop reads CASSLGGDGYTF. The CDR3 DNA is TGTGCCAGCAGCTTAGGAGGGGATGGCTACACCTTC.

The chain links TRBV6-5 to TRBJ1-2; D call uncertain. Germline V gene sequence: CDR1 MNHEY, CDR2 SVGAGI. The ends were cut back, 5 bases at V and 8 bases at J, with 15 bases in the middle. The CDR3 covers 13 residues. The CDR3 DNA follows: TGTGCCAGCAGTAACACCGGGCACGAGGGCTACACCTTC. Translated, it gives CASSNTGHEGYTF.

This clonotype was recorded many times. The genes are TRBV12-3 or TRBV12-4 and TRBJ2-7; D unresolved. The CDR3 has 12 residues. The V gene lost 1 base and the J gene lost 3 bases, with 4 bases spanning the gap. The chain's CDR3 is CASSLGLYEQYF. The CDR3 coding sequence is TGTGCCAGCAGTTTAGGACTCTACGAGCAGTACTTC.

This clonotype is a singleton in its sample. This chain uses TRBV4-2 with TRBJ1-1; no definite D call. CDR1 LGHNA and CDR2 YNFKEQ come from the germline V gene. The CDR3 has 14 amino acids. The ends were cut back, 0 bases at V and 3 bases at J, with 8 bases in the middle. CDR3 bases: TGTGCCAGCAGCCAAGATCTTGGGGACACTGAAGCTTTCTTT. Protein: CASSQDLGDTEAFF.

This clonotype has more than one count but fewer than ten. This chain uses TRBV5-1 with TRBJ2-3; D remains unclear. Germline lookup yields CDR1 SGHRS and CDR2 YFSETQ. The CDR3 sequence is 15 residues long. V shed 5 bases and J shed 0 bases, with 13 bases lying between them. For the CDR3, the DNA is TGCGCCAGCAGTGGCGGATCAGCTAGCACAGATACGCAGTATTTT. Translated, it gives CASSGGSASTDTQYF.

The chain links TRBV29-1 to TRBJ1-4, with D perhaps TRBD1 (5 bases). Germline V gives CDR1 SQVTM, CDR2 ANQGSEA. CDR3 length equals 14 residues. The ends were cut back, 6 bases at V and 10 bases at J, with 21 bases in the middle. CDR3 sequence: CSVTRDQTVGKLFF. The CDR3 DNA reads as TGCAGCGTCACCCGGGACCAGACGGTTGGAAAACTGTTTTTT.